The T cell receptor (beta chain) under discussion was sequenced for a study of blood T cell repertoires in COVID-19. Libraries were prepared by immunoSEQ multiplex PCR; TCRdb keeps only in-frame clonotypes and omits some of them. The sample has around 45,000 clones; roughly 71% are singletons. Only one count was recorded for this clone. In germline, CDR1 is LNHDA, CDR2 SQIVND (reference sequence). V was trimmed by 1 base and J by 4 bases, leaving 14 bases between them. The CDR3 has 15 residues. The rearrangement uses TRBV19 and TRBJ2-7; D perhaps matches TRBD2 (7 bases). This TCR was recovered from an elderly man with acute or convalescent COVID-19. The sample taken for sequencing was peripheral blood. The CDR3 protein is CASSIGVGGTYEQYF. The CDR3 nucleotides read TGTGCCAGTAGTATAGGAGTGGGAGGGACATACGAGCAGTACTTC. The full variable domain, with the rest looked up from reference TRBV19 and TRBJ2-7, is DGGITQSPKYLFRKEGQNVTLSCEQNLNHDAMYWYRQDPGQGLRLIYYSQIVNDFQKGDIAEGYSVSREKKESFPLTVTSAQKNPTAFYLCASSIGVGGTYEQYFGPGTRLTVT.